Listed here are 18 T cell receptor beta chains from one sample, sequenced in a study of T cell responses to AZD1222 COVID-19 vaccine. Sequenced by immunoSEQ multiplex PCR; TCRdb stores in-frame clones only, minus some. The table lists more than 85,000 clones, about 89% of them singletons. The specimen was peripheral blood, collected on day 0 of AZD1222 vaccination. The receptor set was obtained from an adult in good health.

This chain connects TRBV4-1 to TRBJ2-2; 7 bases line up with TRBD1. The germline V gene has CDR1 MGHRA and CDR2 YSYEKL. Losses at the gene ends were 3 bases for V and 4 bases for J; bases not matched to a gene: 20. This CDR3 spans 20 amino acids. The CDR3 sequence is CASSHTTGARIGVFTGELFF. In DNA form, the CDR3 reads TGCGCCAGCAGCCATACCACAGGGGCTCGTATTGGTGTGTTCACCGGGGAGCTGTTTTTT.

This chain's CDR3 is CASSLEPGLRTEAFF. In DNA, the CDR3 is TGTGCCAGCAGCTTAGAACCGGGTCTTAGGACTGAAGCTTTCTTT. The rearrangement links TRBV11-2 to TRBJ1-1; D is unclear. The CDR3 totals 15 residues. The germline CDR1 and CDR2 sequences are SGHAT and FQNNGV. V was trimmed by 0 bases and J by 5 bases, leaving 13 bases between them.

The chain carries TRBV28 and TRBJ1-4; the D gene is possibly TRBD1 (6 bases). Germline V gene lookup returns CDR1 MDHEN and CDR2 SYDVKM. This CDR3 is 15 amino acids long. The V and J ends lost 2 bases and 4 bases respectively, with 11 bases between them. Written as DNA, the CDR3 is TGTGCCAGCAGTTTAGGGGGGGCCCGTAATGAAAAACTGTTTTTT. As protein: CASSLGGARNEKLFF.

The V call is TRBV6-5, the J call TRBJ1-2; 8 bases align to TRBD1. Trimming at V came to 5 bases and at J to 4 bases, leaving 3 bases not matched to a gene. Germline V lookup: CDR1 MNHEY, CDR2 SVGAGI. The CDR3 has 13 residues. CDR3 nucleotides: TGTGCCAGCAGTACAACAGGGGGCTATGGCTACACCTTC. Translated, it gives CASSTTGGYGYTF.

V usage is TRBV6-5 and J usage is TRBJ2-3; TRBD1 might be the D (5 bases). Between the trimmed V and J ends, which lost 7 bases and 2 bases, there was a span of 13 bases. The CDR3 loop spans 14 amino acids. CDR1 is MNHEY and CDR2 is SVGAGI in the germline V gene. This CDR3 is CASKKGFFTDTQYF. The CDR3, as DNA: TGTGCCAGCAAAAAGGGGTTTTTCACAGATACGCAGTATTTT.

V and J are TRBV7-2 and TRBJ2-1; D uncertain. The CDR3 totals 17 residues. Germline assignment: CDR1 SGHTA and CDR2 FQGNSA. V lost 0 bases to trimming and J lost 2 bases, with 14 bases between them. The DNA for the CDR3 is TGTGCCAGCAGCTTAGCGGTGATAGGCGGAACCTACAATGAGCAGTTCTTC. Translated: CASSLAVIGGTYNEQFF.

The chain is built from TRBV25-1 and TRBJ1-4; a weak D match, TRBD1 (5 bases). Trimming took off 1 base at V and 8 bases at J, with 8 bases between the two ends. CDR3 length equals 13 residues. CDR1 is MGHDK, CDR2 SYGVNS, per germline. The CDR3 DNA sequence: TGTGCCAGCAGTGAATTGGAGGGGGAAAAACTGTTTTTT. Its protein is CASSELEGEKLFF.

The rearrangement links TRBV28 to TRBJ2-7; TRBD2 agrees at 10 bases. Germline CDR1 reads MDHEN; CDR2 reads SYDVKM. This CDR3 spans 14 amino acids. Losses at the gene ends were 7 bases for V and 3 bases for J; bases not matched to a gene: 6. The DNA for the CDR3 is TGTGCCAGCAAACCCGGGACTAGCGACTACGAGCAGTACTTC. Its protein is CASKPGTSDYEQYF. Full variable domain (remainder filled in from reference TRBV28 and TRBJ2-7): DVKVTQSSRYLVKRTGEKVFLECVQDMDHENMFWYRQDPGLGLRLIYFSYDVKMKEKGDIPEGYSVSREKKERFSLILESASTNQTSMYLCASKPGTSDYEQYFGPGTRLTVT.

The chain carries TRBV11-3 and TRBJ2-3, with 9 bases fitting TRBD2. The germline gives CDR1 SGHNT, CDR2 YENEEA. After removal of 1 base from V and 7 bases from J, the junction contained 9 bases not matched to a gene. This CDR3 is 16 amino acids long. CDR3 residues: CASSLGGAGGQYTQYF. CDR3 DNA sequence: TGTGCCAGCAGCTTAGGAGGAGCGGGGGGACAATATACGCAGTATTTT. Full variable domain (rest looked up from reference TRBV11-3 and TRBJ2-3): EAGVVQSPRYKIIEKKQPVAFWCNPISGHNTLYWYLQNLGQGPELLIRYENEEAVDDSQLPKDRFSAERLKGVDSTLKIQPAELGDSAVYLCASSLGGAGGQYTQYFGPGTRLTVL.

Here the CDR3 DNA reads TGTGCCAGCAGCGTAGTAGGTCAGGGTGAGGCCGGGGAGCTGTTTTTT. This codes for CASSVVGQGEAGELFF. V and J are TRBV9 and TRBJ2-2; possibly TRBD1 for D (5 bases). Trimming stripped 0 bases from V and 6 bases from J, with 15 bases between. CDR3 length: 16 residues. Per germline, CDR1 SGDLS and CDR2 YYNGEE.

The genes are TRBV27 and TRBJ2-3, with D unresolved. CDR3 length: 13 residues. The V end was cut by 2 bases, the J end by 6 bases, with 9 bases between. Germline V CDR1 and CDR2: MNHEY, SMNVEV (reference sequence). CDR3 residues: CASSLRPLDTQYF. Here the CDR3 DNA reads TGTGCCAGCAGTTTAAGGCCTTTGGATACGCAGTATTTT.

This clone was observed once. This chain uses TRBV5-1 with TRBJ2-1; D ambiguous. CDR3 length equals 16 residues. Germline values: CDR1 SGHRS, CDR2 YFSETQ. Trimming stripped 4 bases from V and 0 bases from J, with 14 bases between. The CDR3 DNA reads TGCGCCAGCAGCCCCCGTGGGGTAGCCTCCTACAATGAGCAGTTCTTC. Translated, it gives CASSPRGVASYNEQFF.

The chain's CDR3 is CASSPSLAGDTQYF. CDR3 in DNA: TGTGCCAGCTCACCTTCACTAGCGGGAGATACGCAGTATTTT. The V call is TRBV18, the J call TRBJ2-3; 9 bases agree with TRBD2. The V and J ends lost 3 bases and 5 bases, in that order; junction bases with no gene match: 3. Germline assignment: CDR1 KGHSH and CDR2 LQKENI. The CDR3 is 14 residues long.

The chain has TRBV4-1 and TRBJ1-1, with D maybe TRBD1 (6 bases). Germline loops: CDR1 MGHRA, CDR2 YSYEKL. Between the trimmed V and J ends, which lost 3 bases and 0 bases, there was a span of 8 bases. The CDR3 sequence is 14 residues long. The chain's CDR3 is CASSHRTVNTEAFF. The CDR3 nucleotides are TGCGCCAGCAGCCATAGGACAGTGAACACTGAAGCTTTCTTT.

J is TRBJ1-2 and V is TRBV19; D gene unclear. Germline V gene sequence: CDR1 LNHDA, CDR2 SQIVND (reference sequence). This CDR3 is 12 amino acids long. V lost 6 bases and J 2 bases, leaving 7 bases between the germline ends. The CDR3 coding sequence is TGTGCCAGTAGGGCTGGGAACTATGGCTACACCTTC. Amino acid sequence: CASRAGNYGYTF.

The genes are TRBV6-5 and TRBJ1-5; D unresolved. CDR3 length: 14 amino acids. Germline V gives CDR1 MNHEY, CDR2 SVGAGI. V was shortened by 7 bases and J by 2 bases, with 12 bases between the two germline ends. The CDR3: CASNGGYRNQPQHF. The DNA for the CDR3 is TGTGCCAGCAACGGAGGGTATCGCAATCAGCCCCAGCATTTT.

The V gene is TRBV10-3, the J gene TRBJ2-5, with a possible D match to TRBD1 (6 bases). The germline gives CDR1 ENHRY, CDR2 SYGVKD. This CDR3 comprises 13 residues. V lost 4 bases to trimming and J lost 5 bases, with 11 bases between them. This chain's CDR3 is CAISATGSETQYF. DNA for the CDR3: TGTGCCATCAGTGCTACAGGGTCGGAGACCCAGTACTTC.

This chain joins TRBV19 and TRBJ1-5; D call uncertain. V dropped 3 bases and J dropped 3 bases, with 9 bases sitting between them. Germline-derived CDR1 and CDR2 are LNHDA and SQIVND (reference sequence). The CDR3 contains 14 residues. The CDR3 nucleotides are TGTGCCAGTAGTATGTCAAGTTTCAATCAGCCCCAGCATTTT. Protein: CASSMSSFNQPQHF. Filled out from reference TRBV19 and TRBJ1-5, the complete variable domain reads DGGITQSPKYLFRKEGQNVTLSCEQNLNHDAMYWYRQDPGQGLRLIYYSQIVNDFQKGDIAEGYSVSREKKESFPLTVTSAQKNPTAFYLCASSMSSFNQPQHFGDGTRLSIL.